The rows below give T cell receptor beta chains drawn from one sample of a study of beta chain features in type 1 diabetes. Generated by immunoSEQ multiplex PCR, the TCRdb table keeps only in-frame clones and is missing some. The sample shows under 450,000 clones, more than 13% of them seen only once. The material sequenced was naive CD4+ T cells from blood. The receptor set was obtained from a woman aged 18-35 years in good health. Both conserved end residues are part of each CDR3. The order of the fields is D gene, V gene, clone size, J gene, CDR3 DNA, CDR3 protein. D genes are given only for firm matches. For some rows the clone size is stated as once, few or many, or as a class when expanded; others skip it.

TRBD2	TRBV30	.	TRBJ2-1	TGTGCCTGGAGTATGGGACTAAACGATGAGCAGTTCTTC	CAWSMGLNDEQFF
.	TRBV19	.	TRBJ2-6	TGTGCCAGTGGAGGGGGCTCCGGGGCCAACGTCCTGACTTTC	CASGGGSGANVLTF
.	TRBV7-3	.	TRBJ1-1	TGTGCCAGCGGGTCGAGAGGCACTGAAGCTTTCTTT	CASGSRGTEAFF
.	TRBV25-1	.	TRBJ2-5	TGTGCCAGCAGTCCACTCGGCAGGCAAGAGACCCAGTACTTC	CASSPLGRQETQYF
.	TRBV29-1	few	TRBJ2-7	TGCAGCGTTGTGGTAGGTGGGAGCTACGAGCAGTACTTC	CSVVVGGSYEQYF
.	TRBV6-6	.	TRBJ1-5	TGTGCCAGCGTAGGGGGAATTAGCAATCAGCCCCAGCATTTT	CASVGGISNQPQHF
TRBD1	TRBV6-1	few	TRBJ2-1	TGTGCCAGCAGTGATAAGGGGACAGGGGTGAATGAGCAGTTCTTC	CASSDKGTGVNEQFF
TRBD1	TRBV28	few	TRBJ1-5	TGTGCCAGCAGCTCCATGACAGGGTCTGGAAATCAGCCCCAGCATTTT	CASSSMTGSGNQPQHF
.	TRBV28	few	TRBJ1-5	TGTGCCAGCTGCCCTACCGGAGGCAATCAGCCCCAGCATTTT	CASCPTGGNQPQHF
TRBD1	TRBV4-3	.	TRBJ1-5	TGCGCCAGCAGCCCACAGGGGGGGCTCGGTCAGCCCCAGCATTTT	CASSPQGGLGQPQHF
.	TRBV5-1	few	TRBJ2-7	TGCGCCAGCAGACAGGCTACAGGGCGCGAGTACGAGCAGTACTTC	CASRQATGREYEQYF
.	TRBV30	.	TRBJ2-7	TGTGCCTGGAGTCTACCTGGGGTAGCGGACTCCTACGAGCAGTACTTC	CAWSLPGVADSYEQYF